The source of this TCR beta chain is a study of graft-versus-host responses after intestinal transplantation. Study background: Each of the recipients got a multivisceral, liver-intestinal, or isolated intestinal transplant. Study-wide results and caveats: Where graft-donor T cell macrochimerism was present, patients had high graft-versus-host to host-versus-graft clonal ratios in allografts. Early after transplant, HvG clones declined as circulating GvH clones peaked. Analysis identified GvH clones in recipient marrow, with some appearing first in ileum or blood.

This CDR3 has 13 amino acids. V gave up 3 bases and J gave up 3 bases, with 9 bases separating them. Germline V gene data show CDR1 as MNHEY and CDR2 as SMNVEV (reference sequence). Points on this clone: The antigen is undetermined.

Assay used: immunoSEQ multiplex PCR; TCRdb lists only in-frame clones, some missing. The sample holds tens of thousands of clones; 90% to 95% are singletons and the top ten take over 0.45%. J is TRBJ2-7 and V is TRBV27; D is possibly TRBD1 (5 bases). The receptor's source is a human donor who received an intestinal transplant. Specimen: unstimulated CD8+ T cells sorted from spleen or lymph node cells, collected before intestinal transplant. The CDR3 sequence: CASSLGQNYEQYF. Here the CDR3 DNA reads TGTGCCAGCAGTTTGGGGCAGAACTACGAGCAGTACTTC.